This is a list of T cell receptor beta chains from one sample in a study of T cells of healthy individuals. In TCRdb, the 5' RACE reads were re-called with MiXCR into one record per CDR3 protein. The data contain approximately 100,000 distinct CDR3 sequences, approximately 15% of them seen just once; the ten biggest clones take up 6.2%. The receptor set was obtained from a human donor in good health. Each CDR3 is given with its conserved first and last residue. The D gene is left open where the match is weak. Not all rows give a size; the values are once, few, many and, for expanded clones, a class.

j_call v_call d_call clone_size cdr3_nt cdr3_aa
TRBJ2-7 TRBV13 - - TGTGCCAGCAGCTCAAGAGGGAGGGGACAATACGAGCAGTACTTC CASSSRGRGQYEQYF
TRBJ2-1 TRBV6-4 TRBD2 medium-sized TGTGCCAGCAGTGATGGGACTAGTGGCCCCAATGAGCAGTTCTTC CASSDGTSGPNEQFF
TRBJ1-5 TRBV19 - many TGTGCCAGTAAGTCATCGTTCGGGCAGCCCCAGCATTTT CASKSSFGQPQHF
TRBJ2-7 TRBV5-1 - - TGCGCCAGCAAGGAGGGGACGGGGGAGCAGTACTTC CASKEGTGEQYF
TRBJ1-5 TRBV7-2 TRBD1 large TGTGCCAGCAGCTTAATGCCAGGGGGAGGTGGTCAGCCCCAGCATTTT CASSLMPGGGGQPQHF
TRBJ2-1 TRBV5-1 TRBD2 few TGCGCCAGCACCGGGGGAGGGCCTCTCTATGAGCAGTTCTTC CASTGGGPLYEQFF
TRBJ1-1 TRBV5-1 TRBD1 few TGCGCCAGCAGCTTGATGGGACAGGGGAGCACTGAAGCTTTCTTT CASSLMGQGSTEAFF
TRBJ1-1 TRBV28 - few TGTGCCAGCAGGCTAGGGGGGCTCACTGAAGCTTTCTTT CASRLGGLTEAFF
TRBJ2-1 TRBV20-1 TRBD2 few TGCAGTGCTAGCCCAGCTAGCGGGAGAAATGAGCAGTTCTTC CSASPASGRNEQFF
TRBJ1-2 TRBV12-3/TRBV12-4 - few TGTGCCAGCAGTAATCGGGACTTTGGCTACACCTTC CASSNRDFGYTF
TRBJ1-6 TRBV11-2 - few TGTGCCAGCAGCTTAGATCGGCAGGATACTTCACCCCTCCACTTT CASSLDRQDTSPLHF
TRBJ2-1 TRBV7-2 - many TGTGCCAGCAGCAACGTACAGGGTTATGAGCAGTTCTTC CASSNVQGYEQFF
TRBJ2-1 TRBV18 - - TGTGCCAGCTCACCGACGGGGGTAAGGTACAATGAGCAGTTCTTC CASSPTGVRYNEQFF
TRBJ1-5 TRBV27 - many TGTGCCAGCAGAACTAGCAATCAGCCCCAGCATTTT CASRTSNQPQHF
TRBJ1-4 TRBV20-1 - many TGCAGTGCTTTTTCCGAGGGGGGACCTAATGAAAAACTGTTTTTT CSAFSEGGPNEKLFF
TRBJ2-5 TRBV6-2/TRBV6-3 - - TGTGCCAGCAGTTACTTCAGTGACCAAGAGACCCAGTACTTC CASSYFSDQETQYF
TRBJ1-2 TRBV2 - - TGTGCCAGCAGTACCATTGCCAACTATGGCTACACCTTC CASSTIANYGYTF
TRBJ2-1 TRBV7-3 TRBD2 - TGTGCCAGCAGCTCAGAGCGGGGGGGCTACAATGAGCAGTTCTTC CASSSERGGYNEQFF
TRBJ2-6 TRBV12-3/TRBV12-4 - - TGTGCCAGCAGCTTTTGGGGGTGGTCGCCTGGGGCCAACGTCCTGACTTTC CASSFWGWSPGANVLTF
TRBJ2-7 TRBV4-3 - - TGCGCCAGCAGCCAAGAGGACACTGATTACGAGCAGTACTTC CASSQEDTDYEQYF
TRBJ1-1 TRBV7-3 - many TGTGCCAGCAGCTTAAAACGGAACACTGAAGCTTTCTTT CASSLKRNTEAFF
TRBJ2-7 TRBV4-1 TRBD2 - TGCGCCAGCAGCCAAGCTCCCGGGACTAGCGGTTCCTACGAGCAGTACTTC CASSQAPGTSGSYEQYF
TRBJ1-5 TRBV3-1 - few TGTGCCAGCAGCCAAGAAAGCAGGGACCGTTCGGCCCAGCATTTT CASSQESRDRSAQHF
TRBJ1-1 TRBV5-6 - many TGTGCCAGCATCCCCCACCCCCAGGGAATTAACACTGAAGCTTTCTTT CASIPHPQGINTEAFF
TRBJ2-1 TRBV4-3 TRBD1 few TGCGCCAGCAGCCAAGTCTCCAGGGGGTACAATGAGCAGTTCTTC CASSQVSRGYNEQFF
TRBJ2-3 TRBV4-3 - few - CASSQDLVAGGIYF
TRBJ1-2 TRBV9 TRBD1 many TGTGCCAGCAGCGTACGACAGGGAGGGAACTATGGCTACACCTTC CASSVRQGGNYGYTF
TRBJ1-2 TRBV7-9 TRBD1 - TGTGCCAGCAGCCCGCGACAGGGAAGCTATGGCTACACCTTC CASSPRQGSYGYTF
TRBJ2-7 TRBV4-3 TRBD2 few TGCGCCAGCAGCCCCCACCCGGGGAGGGACTCCTACGAGCAGTACTTC CASSPHPGRDSYEQYF
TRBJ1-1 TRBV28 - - TGTGCCAGCAGGACCGCTGGGGCTGAAGCTTTCTTT CASRTAGAEAFF
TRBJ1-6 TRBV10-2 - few TGCGCCAGCAGGGTCTCCTGGGCCTCCTATAATTCACCCCTCCACTTT CASRVSWASYNSPLHF
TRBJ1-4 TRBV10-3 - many TGTGCCATCAGGCGAGGTCCGGCGGATGAAAAACTGTTTTTT CAIRRGPADEKLFF
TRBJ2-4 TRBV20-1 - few TGCAGTGCTAGAGTATTAGCTACGGCAAACATTCAGTACTTC CSARVLATANIQYF
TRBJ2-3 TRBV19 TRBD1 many TGTGCCAGTACCCAGGGGGCAAGCAATACGCAGTATTTT CASTQGASNTQYF
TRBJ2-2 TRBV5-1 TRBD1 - TGCGCCAGCAGCCCGTGGACAGGGACGTCCACCGGGGAGCTGTTTTTT CASSPWTGTSTGELFF
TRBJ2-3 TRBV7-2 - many TGTGCCAGCAGCTTAGAGGTCTGGACTTACACAGATACGCAGTATTTT CASSLEVWTYTDTQYF
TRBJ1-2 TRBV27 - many TGTGCCAGCAGTTTACAAGGGGTGAGCTACACCTTC CASSLQGVSYTF